The source of this T cell receptor beta chain is a study of CD8 T cells in Susac syndrome. Sequencing of TCR beta was carried out in blood CD8+ and CD4+ T cells. This clonotype turned up a few times. Germline lookup yields CDR1 SGHTA and CDR2 FQGNSA. The CDR3 covers 14 residues. Trimming left V 5 bases short and J 0 bases short, with 9 bases between. Reverse transcription of about 0.5 to 1 ug RNA was carried out with random hexamers. MiXCR was run by TCRdb on the immunoSEQ multiplex PCR reads, yielding one entry per CDR3 protein. Of tens of thousands of distinct CDR3 sequences in the sample, 93% were seen once.

J is TRBJ2-3 and V is TRBV7-2, with D unresolved. This clonotype was obtained from a human donor with Susac syndrome. The specimen sequenced was CD4+ T cells from PBMCs. CDR3 sequence reads: CASSVSRSTDTQYF. The CDR3 DNA sequence: TGTGCCAGCAGCGTTAGTAGAAGCACAGATACGCAGTATTTT.